These 8 T cell receptor beta chains were all obtained from the same sample, sequenced in a study of control samples from healthy donors and cancer patients. Some clones are missing from TCRdb's copy, which holds only in-frame ones; the method was immunoSEQ multiplex PCR. The table has approximately 120,000 clones, 80% to 90% seen once. Material for sequencing was blood. These receptors all stem from a woman aged 50 to 60 in good health.

V gene TRBV10-1 combines with J gene TRBJ2-2; D unclear. Per germline, CDR1 WNHNN and CDR2 SYGVQD (reference sequence). V dropped 1 base and J dropped 4 bases, with 7 bases sitting between them. The CDR3 sequence is 14 residues long. The CDR3 DNA is TGCGCCAGCAGTGAGTGGGATCTCACCGGGGAGCTGTTTTTT. Residues: CASSEWDLTGELFF.

Comments on this clone: The same CDR3 is also encoded by other DNA sequences in this sample. The genes are TRBV18 and TRBJ2-7, with unresolved D. The CDR3 has 12 amino acids. Germline CDR1 and CDR2: KGHSH and LQKENI. V lost 3 bases to trimming and J lost 0 bases, with 3 bases between them. This CDR3 is CASSPDSYEQYF. In DNA form, the CDR3 reads TGTGCCAGCTCACCGGACTCCTACGAGCAGTACTTC.

The chain combines TRBV30 with TRBJ1-6; no firm D call. Germline V gives CDR1 GTSNPN, CDR2 SVGIG (reference sequence). The germline V and J ends were trimmed by 1 base and 9 bases, with 7 bases remaining between them. CDR3 size: 12 residues. CDR3 loop: CAWSGGPSPLHF. The DNA for the CDR3 is TGTGCCTGGAGTGGAGGACCTTCACCCCTCCACTTT.

This chain joins TRBV6-2 or TRBV6-3 and TRBJ1-2, with D uncertain. V was cut by 6 bases and J by 7 bases, with 15 bases left in between. In germline, CDR1 is MNHEY, CDR2 SVGEGT. This CDR3 is built from 13 residues. The CDR3 spells CASSLSPAGGYTF. CDR3 in DNA: TGTGCCAGCAGCCTATCCCCAGCGGGTGGCTACACCTTC.

The chain employs TRBV6-6 and TRBJ1-4; a possible D gene is TRBD1 (6 bases). V lost 5 bases, J lost 7 bases, and 14 bases lay in between. Germline CDR1 is MNHNY and CDR2 is SVGAGI (reference sequence). This CDR3 has 14 amino acids. The CDR3 nucleotides are TGTGCCAGCAGTGGGGGGGGCTGGGGTGAAAAACTGTTTTTT. Protein sequence: CASSGGGWGEKLFF.

In this sample, this clone turned up a few times. V is TRBV28 and J is TRBJ2-3; 10 bases are shared with TRBD2. The CDR3 spans 14 residues. Germline CDR1 MDHEN, CDR2 SYDVKM. The junction had 4 bases not matched to a gene; V was cut back by 4 bases and J by 6 bases. The CDR3 is CASSSSGRGDTQYF. The CDR3 region has the DNA TGTGCCAGCAGTTCTAGCGGGAGAGGGGATACGCAGTATTTT.

This chain links TRBV7-3 with TRBJ2-3, with 7 bases lining up with TRBD1. The germline CDR1 and CDR2 sequences are SGHTA and FQGTGA. The CDR3 consists of 13 residues. V was pared by 5 bases and J by 7 bases, with 6 bases of the junction left unmatched. The CDR3 nucleotides are TGTGCCAGCAGCGACACAGGGGCAAATACGCAGTATTTT. It codes for CASSDTGANTQYF.

The chain couples TRBV6-1 to TRBJ1-5, with D perhaps matching TRBD1 (6 bases). Trimming pared 3 bases from V and 6 bases from J, leaving 9 bases between. The CDR3 is made up of 13 amino acids. CDR1 MNHNS and CDR2 SASEGT come from the germline V gene. This CDR3 reads CASSEGAGQPQHF. CDR3 in DNA: TGTGCCAGCAGTGAGGGGGCAGGTCAGCCCCAGCATTTT.